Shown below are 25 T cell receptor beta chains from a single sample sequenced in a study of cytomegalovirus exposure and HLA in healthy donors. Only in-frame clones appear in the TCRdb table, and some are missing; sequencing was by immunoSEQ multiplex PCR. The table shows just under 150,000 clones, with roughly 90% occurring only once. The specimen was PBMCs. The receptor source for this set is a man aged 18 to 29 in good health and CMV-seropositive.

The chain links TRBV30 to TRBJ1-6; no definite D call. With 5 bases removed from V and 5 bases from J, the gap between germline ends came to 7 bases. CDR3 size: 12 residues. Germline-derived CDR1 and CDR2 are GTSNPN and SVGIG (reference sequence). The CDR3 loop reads CAWRRDNSPLHF. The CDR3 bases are TGTGCCTGGCGACGGGATAATTCACCCCTCCACTTT.

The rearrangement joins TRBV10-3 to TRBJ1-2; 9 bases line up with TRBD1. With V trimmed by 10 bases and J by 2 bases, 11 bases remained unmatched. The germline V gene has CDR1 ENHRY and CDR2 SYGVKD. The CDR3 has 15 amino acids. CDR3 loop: CATLDRGLSNYGYTF. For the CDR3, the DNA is TGTGCCACCCTGGACAGGGGCCTTTCAAACTATGGCTACACCTTC.

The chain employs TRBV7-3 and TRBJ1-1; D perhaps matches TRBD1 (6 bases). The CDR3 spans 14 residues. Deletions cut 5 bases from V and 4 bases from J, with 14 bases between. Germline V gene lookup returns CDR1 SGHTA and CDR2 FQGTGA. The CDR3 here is CASSPQGIGTEAFF. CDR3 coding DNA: TGTGCCAGCAGCCCTCAGGGGATTGGCACTGAAGCTTTCTTT.

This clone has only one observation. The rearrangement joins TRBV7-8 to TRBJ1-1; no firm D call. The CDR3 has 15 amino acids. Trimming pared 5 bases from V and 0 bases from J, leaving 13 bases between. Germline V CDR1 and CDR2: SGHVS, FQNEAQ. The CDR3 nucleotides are TGTGCCAGCAGCCCCCCCTCCGTTATGAACACTGAAGCTTTCTTT. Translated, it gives CASSPPSVMNTEAFF. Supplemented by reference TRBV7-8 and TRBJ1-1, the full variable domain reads GAGVSQSPRYKVAKRGQDVALRCDPISGHVSLFWYQQALGQGPEFLTYFQNEAQLDKSGLPSDRFFAERPEGSVSTLKIQRTQQEDSAVYLCASSPPSVMNTEAFFGQGTRLTVV.

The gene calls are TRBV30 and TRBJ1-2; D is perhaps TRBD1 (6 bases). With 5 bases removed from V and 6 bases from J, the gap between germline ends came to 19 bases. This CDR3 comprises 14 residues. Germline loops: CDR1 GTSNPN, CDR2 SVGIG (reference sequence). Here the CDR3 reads CAWAPLDSLHGYTF. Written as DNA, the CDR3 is TGTGCCTGGGCCCCCTTGGACAGCCTCCATGGCTACACCTTC.

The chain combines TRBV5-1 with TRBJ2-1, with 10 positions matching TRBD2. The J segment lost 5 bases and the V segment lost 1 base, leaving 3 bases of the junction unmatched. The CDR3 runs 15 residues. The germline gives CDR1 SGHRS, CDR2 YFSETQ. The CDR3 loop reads CASSLTSGNHNEQFF. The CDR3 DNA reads TGCGCCAGCAGCTTGACTAGCGGGAATCACAATGAGCAGTTCTTC.

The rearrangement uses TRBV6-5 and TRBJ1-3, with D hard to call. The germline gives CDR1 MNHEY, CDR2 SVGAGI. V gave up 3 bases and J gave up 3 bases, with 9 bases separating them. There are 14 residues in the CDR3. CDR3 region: CASSYISSGNTIYF. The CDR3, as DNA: TGTGCCAGCAGTTATATTAGTAGTGGAAACACCATATATTTT.

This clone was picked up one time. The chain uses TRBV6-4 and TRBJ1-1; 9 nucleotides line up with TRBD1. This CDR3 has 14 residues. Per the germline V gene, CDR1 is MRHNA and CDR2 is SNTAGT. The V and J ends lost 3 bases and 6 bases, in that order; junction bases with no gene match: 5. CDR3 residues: CASSEGTGWAEAFF. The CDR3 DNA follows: TGTGCCAGCAGTGAGGGGACAGGGTGGGCTGAAGCTTTCTTT.

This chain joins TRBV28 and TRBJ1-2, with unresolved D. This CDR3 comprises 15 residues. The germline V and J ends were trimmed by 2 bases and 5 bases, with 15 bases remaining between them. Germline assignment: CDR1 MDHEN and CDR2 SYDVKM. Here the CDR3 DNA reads TGTGCCAGCAGTTTAACTTCCGGTGCTGGTTATGGCTACACCTTC. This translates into CASSLTSGAGYGYTF.

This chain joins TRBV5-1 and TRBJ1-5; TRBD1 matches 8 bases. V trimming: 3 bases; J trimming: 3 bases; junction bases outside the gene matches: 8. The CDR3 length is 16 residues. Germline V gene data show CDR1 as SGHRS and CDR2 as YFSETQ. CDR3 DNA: TGCGCCAGCAGCTGGGGGACAGGAGAGAACAATCAGCCCCAGCATTTT. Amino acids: CASSWGTGENNQPQHF.

CDR3 sequence (DNA): TGTGCCAGCAGCGAAACAGGGGGCTTTTGGTCACCCCTCCACTTT. Its translation: CASSETGGFWSPLHF. This chain links TRBV9 with TRBJ1-6; 9 nucleotides align to TRBD1. After removal of 3 bases from V and 10 bases from J, the junction contained 8 bases not matched to a gene. Germline CDR1 is SGDLS and CDR2 is YYNGEE. This CDR3 spans 15 amino acids.

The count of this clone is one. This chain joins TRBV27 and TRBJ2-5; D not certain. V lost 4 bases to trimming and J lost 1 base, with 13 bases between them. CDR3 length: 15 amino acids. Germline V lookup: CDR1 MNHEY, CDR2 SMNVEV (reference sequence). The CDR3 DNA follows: TGTGCCAGCAGTTCCACGAGAGTAACCCAAGAGACCCAGTACTTC. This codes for CASSSTRVTQETQYF.

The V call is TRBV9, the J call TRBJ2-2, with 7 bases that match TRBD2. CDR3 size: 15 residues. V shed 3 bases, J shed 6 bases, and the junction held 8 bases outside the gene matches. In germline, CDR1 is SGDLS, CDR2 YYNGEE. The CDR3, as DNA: TGTGCCAGCAGCGCCGGACTAGAGAATGCCGGGGAGCTGTTTTTT. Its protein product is CASSAGLENAGELFF.

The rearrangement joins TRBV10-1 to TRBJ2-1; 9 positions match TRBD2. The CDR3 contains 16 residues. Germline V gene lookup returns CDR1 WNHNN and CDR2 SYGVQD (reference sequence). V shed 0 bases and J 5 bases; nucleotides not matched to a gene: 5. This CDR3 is CASSESIVAGDNEQFF. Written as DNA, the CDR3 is TGCGCCAGCAGTGAGTCGATTGTAGCGGGGGACAATGAGCAGTTCTTC.

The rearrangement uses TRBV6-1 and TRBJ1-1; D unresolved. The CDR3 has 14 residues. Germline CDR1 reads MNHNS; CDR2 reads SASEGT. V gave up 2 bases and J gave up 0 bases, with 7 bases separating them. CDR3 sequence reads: CASSESDLNTEAFF. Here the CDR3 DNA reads TGTGCCAGCAGTGAATCGGACTTGAACACTGAAGCTTTCTTT.

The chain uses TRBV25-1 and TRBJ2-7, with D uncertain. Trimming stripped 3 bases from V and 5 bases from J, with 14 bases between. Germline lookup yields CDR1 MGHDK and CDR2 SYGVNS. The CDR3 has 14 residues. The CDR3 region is CASSEFPQTDEQYF. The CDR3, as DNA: TGTGCCAGCAGTGAGTTCCCCCAAACAGACGAGCAGTACTTC.

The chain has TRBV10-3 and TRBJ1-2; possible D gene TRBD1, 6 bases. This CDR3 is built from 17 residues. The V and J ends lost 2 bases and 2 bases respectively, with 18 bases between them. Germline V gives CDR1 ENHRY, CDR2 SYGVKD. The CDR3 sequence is CAISEPVPIRGNYGYTF. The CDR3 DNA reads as TGTGCCATCAGTGAGCCGGTCCCCATCAGGGGAAACTATGGCTACACCTTC.

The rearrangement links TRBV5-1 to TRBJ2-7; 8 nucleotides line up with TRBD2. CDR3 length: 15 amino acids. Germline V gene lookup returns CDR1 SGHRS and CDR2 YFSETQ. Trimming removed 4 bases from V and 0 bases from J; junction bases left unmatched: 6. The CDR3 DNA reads TGCGCCAGCAGCGCGAGCGGGACTAGCTCCTACGAGCAGTACTTC. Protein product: CASSASGTSSYEQYF.

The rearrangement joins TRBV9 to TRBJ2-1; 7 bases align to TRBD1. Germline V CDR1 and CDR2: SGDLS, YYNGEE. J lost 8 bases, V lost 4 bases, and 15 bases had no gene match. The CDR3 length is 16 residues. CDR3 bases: TGTGCCAGCAGCCTCCGGAGAGGGGGCGCGTGGGATGAGCAGTTCTTC. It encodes CASSLRRGGAWDEQFF.

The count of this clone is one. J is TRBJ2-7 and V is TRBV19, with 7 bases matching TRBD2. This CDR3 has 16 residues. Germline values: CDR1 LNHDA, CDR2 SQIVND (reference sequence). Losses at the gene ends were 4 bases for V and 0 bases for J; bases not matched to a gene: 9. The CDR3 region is CASSSLVQRDSYEQYF. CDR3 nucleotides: TGTGCCAGTAGTAGCCTGGTTCAGCGGGACTCCTACGAGCAGTACTTC. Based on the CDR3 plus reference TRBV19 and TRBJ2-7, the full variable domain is DGGITQSPKYLFRKEGQNVTLSCEQNLNHDAMYWYRQDPGQGLRLIYYSQIVNDFQKGDIAEGYSVSREKKESFPLTVTSAQKNPTAFYLCASSSLVQRDSYEQYFGPGTRLTVT.

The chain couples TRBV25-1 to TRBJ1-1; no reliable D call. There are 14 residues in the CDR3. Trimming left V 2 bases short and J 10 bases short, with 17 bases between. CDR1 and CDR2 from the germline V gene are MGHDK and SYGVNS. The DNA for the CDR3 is TGTGCCAGCAGTGAACCCCTAAGGCCGGAGGGAGCTTTCTTT. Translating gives CASSEPLRPEGAFF.

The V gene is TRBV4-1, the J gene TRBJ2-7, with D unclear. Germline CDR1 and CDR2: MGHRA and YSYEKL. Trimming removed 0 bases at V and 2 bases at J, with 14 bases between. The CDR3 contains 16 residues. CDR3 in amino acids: CASSQDVSSRPYEQYF. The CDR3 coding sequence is TGCGCCAGCAGCCAAGATGTGTCTTCTAGACCCTACGAGCAGTACTTC.

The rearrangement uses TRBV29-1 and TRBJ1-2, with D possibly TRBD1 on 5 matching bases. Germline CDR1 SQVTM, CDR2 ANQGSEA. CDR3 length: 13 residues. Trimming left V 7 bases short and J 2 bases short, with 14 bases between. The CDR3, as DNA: TGCAGCGCCGTGCCTGGGGCCAACTATGGCTACACCTTC. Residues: CSAVPGANYGYTF.

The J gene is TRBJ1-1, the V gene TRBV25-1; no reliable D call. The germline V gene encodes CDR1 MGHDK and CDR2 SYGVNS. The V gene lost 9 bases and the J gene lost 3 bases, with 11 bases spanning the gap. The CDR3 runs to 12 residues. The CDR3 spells CASTMSDTEAFF. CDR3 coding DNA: TGTGCCAGTACCATGTCGGACACTGAAGCTTTCTTT.

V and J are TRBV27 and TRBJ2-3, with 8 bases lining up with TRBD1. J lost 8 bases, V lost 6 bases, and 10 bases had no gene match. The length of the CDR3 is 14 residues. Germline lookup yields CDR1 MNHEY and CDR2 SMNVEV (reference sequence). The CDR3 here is CASSRRTGRITQYF. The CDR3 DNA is TGTGCCAGCAGCCGTAGGACAGGGCGGATTACGCAGTATTTT.